Detailed here is one T cell receptor beta chain. The data were obtained in a study of cytomegalovirus exposure and HLA in healthy donors. Generated by immunoSEQ multiplex PCR, the TCRdb table keeps only in-frame clones and is missing some. Here the sample spans hundreds of thousands of clones, 87% being singletons. The V gene end was trimmed by 6 bases and the J gene end by 6 bases; junction bases not matched to a gene: 12. The CDR3 spans 15 residues. The germline V gene encodes CDR1 MNHEY and CDR2 SVGAGI. This clonotype was sampled from a woman under 30 in good health and CMV-seropositive. Sequenced material: PBMCs. This rearrangement joins TRBV6-5 to TRBJ1-2, with TRBD1 identical over 8 bases. The CDR3 coding sequence is TGTGCCAGCAGATTGTCAGCAGGGGGCTTTGATGGCTACACCTTC. Protein product: CASRLSAGGFDGYTF.